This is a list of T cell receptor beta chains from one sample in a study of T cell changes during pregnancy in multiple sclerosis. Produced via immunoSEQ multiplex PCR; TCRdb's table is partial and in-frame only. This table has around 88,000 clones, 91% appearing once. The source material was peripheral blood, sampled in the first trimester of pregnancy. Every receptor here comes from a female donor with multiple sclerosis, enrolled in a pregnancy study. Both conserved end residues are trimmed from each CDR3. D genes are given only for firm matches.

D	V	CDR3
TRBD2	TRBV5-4	ASSLRGRAYEQY
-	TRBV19	ATSLDRDYDEQY
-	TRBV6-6	ASSGRFDTEAF
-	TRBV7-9	ASSLTGRLSTDTQY
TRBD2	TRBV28	ASSPSGAGGYNEQF
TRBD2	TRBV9	ASSSGGTSGLALN
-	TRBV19	ASSTQTGEQY
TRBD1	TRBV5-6	ASSTRQGAVNTGELF
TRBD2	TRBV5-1	ASSWGLAAYNEQF
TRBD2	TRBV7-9	ASRIAAGGVYNEQF
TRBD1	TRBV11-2	ASSLQGAWGYT
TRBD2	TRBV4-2	ASSQDFGAGGGDEQF
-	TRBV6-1	ASSLLGHYGYT
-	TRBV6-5	ASSRVSNSNQPQH
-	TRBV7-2	ASSLTGNRDSPLH
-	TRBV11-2	ASSLAGARVNSPLH
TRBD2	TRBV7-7	ASSSASGRAGDEQF
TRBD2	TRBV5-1	ASSSGLARTRELF
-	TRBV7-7	ASSPRGLTDTQY
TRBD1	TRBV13	ASSRGQGREQY
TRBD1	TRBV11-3	ASSLGGTGGYNEQF
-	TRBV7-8	ASSPGTFRWGYT
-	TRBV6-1	ASSEVRGSGNTEAF
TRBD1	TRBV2	ASSAGTGAYEAF
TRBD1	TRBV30	AWSSGGRTEAF
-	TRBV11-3	ASTRGGLAF
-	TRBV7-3	ASSLGRASLETQY
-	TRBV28	ASTRAYEQY
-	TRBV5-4	ASSLVRGMNTEAF
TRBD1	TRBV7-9	ASSLRGRGQFNEKLF
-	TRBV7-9	ASSFGSHVDEQF
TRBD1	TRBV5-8	ASSLEPGQVITGELF
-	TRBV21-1	ASSRGQGGQPQH
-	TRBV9	ASSVGQSGGFGTEAF
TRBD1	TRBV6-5	ASSYRGQYPYGYT
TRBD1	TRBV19	ASSLGQHTEAF
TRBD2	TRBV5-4	ASSRAGAGTGELF
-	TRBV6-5	ASSNTGDGYT
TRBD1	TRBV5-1	ASSLAYPGGDGYT
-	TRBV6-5	ASSPIETQY
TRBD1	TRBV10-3	ASRDSGQPQH
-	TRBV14	ASSQETGAAKNIQY
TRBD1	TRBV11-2	ASSLNLDRDTGELF
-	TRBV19	ASSISVNTEAF
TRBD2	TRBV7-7	ASSLEPGGETQY
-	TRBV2	ATKLSGGGQPQH
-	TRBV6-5	ASSYRVPRGSPLH
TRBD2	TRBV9	ASSLRLAGAFNEQF
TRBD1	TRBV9	ASAREDRGGYT
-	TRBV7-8	ASSLVKTGSHGELF
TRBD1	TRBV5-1	ASSWGTDGTDTQY
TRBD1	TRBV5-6	ASSPGSGQGAYTQY
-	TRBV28	ASGGNGKTYEQY
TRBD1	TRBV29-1	SVNRGEAF
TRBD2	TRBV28	ASSVSVGLAGAETQY
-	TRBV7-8	ASSPRAGTPYEQY
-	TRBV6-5	ASSPQGPINTEAF
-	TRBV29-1	SALYADTQY
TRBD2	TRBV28	ASSLGTSGNPYEQY
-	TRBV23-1	ASPRAGSYEQY